What follows are 23 T cell receptor beta chains derived from one specimen sequenced in a study of T cells expressing NK-cell markers. Reanalyzing the 5' RACE reads, TCRdb keeps one entry per CDR3 protein, without DNA. The sample has about 390,000 distinct CDR3 sequences; the top ten hold about 10%. Sequencing was performed on blood T cells: a sorted CD56 or NKG2C T cell subset, CD4+ or CD8+ T cells, or bulk PBMC T cells (not recorded which). The receptors were sampled from a woman aged 45-65 years in good health.

The rearrangement uses TRBV7-3 and TRBJ2-1; TCRdb's D call, TRBD2, is unchecked because there is no DNA. From germline, CDR1 is SGHTA and CDR2 FQGTGA. This CDR3 comprises 17 residues. The CDR3 sequence is CASSTFPGLAVYNEQFF.

This chain uses TRBV30 with TRBJ1-1. Germline V gene sequence: CDR1 GTSNPN, CDR2 SVGIG (reference sequence). The CDR3 runs to 13 residues. The chain's CDR3 is CAWRLTRNTEAFF.

The chain employs TRBV15 and TRBJ2-7; TCRdb gives TRBD2 as the D gene, but with no DNA this cannot be confirmed. The CDR3 length is 12 residues. Germline V gene data show CDR1 as LNHNV and CDR2 as YYDKDF (reference sequence). The CDR3 sequence is CATGGGPYEQYF.

This chain links TRBV29-1 with TRBJ2-6; TCRdb's D call, TRBD1, is unchecked because there is no DNA. The CDR3 covers 14 residues. Germline V gene lookup returns CDR1 SQVTM and CDR2 ANQGSEA. The CDR3 loop reads CSVDRGQGANVLTF.

This chain connects TRBV9 to TRBJ2-3; TCRdb's D gene call, TRBD1, goes unchecked for lack of DNA. The CDR3 is 16 residues long. Germline V gene lookup returns CDR1 SGDLS and CDR2 YYNGEE. CDR3 amino acids: CASSAMRGEFTDTQYF.

The rearrangement joins TRBV6-5 to TRBJ2-7; with no DNA, the TCRdb D assignment of TRBD1 cannot be verified. The CDR3 runs 13 residues. Germline values: CDR1 MNHEY, CDR2 SVGAGI. The CDR3 loop reads CASFGGQDYEQYF.

The gene calls are TRBV11-2 and TRBJ1-4; TCRdb proposes TRBD1, but this gene call is untestable without DNA. CDR3 size: 13 residues. Per the germline V gene, CDR1 is SGHAT and CDR2 is FQNNGV. The CDR3 sequence: CASSQGAGEKLFF.

The chain couples TRBV29-1 to TRBJ2-3. The CDR3 has 12 amino acids. Germline loops: CDR1 SQVTM, CDR2 ANQGSEA. CDR3 region: CSFRHSTDTQYF.

The chain has TRBV6-5 and TRBJ2-5; TCRdb indicates TRBD2, and absent DNA this call remains unverified. The CDR3 extends over 15 amino acids. Germline CDR1 MNHEY, CDR2 SVGAGI. The CDR3 loop is CASSYPTAGRETQYF.

This rearrangement joins TRBV20-1 to TRBJ1-1; TCRdb picks TRBD1, but there is no DNA to check that call. The CDR3 is made up of 14 amino acids. Germline CDR1 is DFQATT and CDR2 is SNEGSKA (reference sequence). Here the CDR3 reads CSATRPTGYTEAFF.

The chain combines TRBV7-2 with TRBJ2-7; TCRdb's D call, TRBD1, is unchecked because there is no DNA. CDR3 length: 12 amino acids. From germline, CDR1 is SGHTA and CDR2 FQGNSA. This CDR3 is CASSTRTYEQYF.

V is TRBV30 and J is TRBJ2-1. CDR3 length equals 11 residues. Germline V gene data show CDR1 as GTSNPN and CDR2 as SVGIG (reference sequence). CDR3 loop: CAWSPLSEQFF.

The V and J genes are TRBV11-3 and TRBJ2-1. CDR3 length: 14 amino acids. CDR1 and CDR2 from the germline V gene are SGHNT and YENEEA. The CDR3 loop is CASTQRDSHNEQFF.

This chain's CDR3 is CSVAARQSTEAFF. The chain has TRBV29-1 and TRBJ1-1. CDR3 size: 13 residues. CDR1 and CDR2 (germline): SQVTM, ANQGSEA.

The J gene is TRBJ2-7, the V gene TRBV23-1; TCRdb's D call, TRBD2, is unchecked because there is no DNA. TRBV23-1 is an ORF for which the function is uncertain. The CDR3 sequence is 13 residues long. The CDR3 spells CASPPGLVDEQYF.

This rearrangement joins TRBV10-3 to TRBJ2-3; TCRdb picks TRBD2, but there is no DNA to check that call. This CDR3 spans 15 amino acids. CDR1 ENHRY and CDR2 SYGVKD come from the germline V gene. The CDR3 sequence: CAITPLAGRADTQYF.

This sequence joins TRBV12-3 or TRBV12-4 and TRBJ2-2; TCRdb's D gene call, TRBD1, goes unchecked for lack of DNA. The CDR3 is made up of 15 amino acids. CDR3 residues: CASSITGTYTGELFF.

V gene TRBV6-5 combines with J gene TRBJ2-1; the TRBD1 assignment by TCRdb is unverifiable without DNA. The CDR3 totals 16 residues. The germline CDR1 and CDR2 sequences are MNHEY and SVGAGI. CDR3 protein: CASSYSGAQLYNEQFF.

This chain joins TRBV4-2 and TRBJ2-3. Germline values: CDR1 LGHNA, CDR2 YNFKEQ. This CDR3 has 15 amino acids. CDR3 protein: CASSQENSALDTQYF.

This rearrangement joins TRBV4-1 to TRBJ1-4; no DNA is available, so the TRBD1 call from TCRdb remains unchecked. This CDR3 spans 15 amino acids. Germline V gene sequence: CDR1 MGHRA, CDR2 YSYEKL. This chain's CDR3 is CASSQEDRGREKLFF.

The rearrangement links TRBV6-1 to TRBJ1-5; TCRdb selects TRBD1, and the lack of DNA leaves this call unchecked. The CDR3 has 16 amino acids. The germline CDR1 and CDR2 sequences are MNHNS and SASEGT. CDR3 sequence reads: CASRPGQGGSGQPQHF.

This chain joins TRBV4-1 and TRBJ2-2. The CDR3 is 14 residues long. Germline V CDR1 and CDR2: MGHRA, YSYEKL. The CDR3 protein is CASSQDLKFGELFF.

This chain uses TRBV7-2 with TRBJ2-3; the D gene TCRdb calls, TRBD2, cannot be checked with no DNA. The CDR3 is 18 amino acids. The V gene's germline CDR1 is SGHTA and CDR2 FQGNSA. The CDR3 region is CASSLRSRTSSSTDTQYF.